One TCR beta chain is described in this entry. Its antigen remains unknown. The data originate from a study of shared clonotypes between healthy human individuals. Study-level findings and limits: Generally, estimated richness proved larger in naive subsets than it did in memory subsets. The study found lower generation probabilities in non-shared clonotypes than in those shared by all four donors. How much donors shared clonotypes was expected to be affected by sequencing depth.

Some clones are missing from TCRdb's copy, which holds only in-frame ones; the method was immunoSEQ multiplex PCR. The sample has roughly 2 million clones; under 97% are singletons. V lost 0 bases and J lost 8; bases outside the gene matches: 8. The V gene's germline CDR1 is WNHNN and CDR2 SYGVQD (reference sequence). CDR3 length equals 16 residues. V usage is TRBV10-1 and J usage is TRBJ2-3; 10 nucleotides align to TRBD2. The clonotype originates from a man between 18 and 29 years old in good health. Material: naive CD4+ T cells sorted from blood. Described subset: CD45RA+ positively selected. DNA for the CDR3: TGCGCCAGCAGTGAGTCGGTGGGGCTAGCGGGAGCTACGCAGTATTTT. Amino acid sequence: CASSESVGLAGATQYF.